What follows is one TCR beta chain and its context. Sequenced by immunoSEQ multiplex PCR; TCRdb stores in-frame clones only, minus some. This table holds tens of thousands of clones, about 74% found once. This sample was taken from a study of blood T cell repertoires in COVID-19. V gave up 2 bases and J gave up 3 bases, with 11 bases separating them. The germline V gene has CDR1 MNHEY and CDR2 SVGAGI. CDR3 length: 14 amino acids. V and J are TRBV6-5 and TRBJ2-7; the D gene is possibly TRBD1 (5 bases). This clonotype was obtained from a man in his 70s with COVID-19, enrolled during active disease. Sequenced sample: peripheral blood. CDR3 coding DNA: TGTGCCAGCAGTTACACGCAGGGTTACTACGAGCAGTACTTC. Its translation is CASSYTQGYYEQYF.